This T cell receptor (beta chain) appears in the sequencing data of a study of PD-1 blockade in classical Hodgkin lymphoma. TCRdb's copy holds only in-frame clones and misses some; the assay was immunoSEQ multiplex PCR. Among 9,500 to 14,000 clones, 84% were seen once, and the ten largest hold about 38%. Study conclusions and caveats: Exclusion removed patients who began nivolumab under 1 year after ASCT. By C4D1, CD4+ diversity increased significantly, especially in complete responders. Repertoire difference causes, possibly disease activity or prior therapy, remain undefined.

In every patient, relapse followed autologous stem cell transplantation, while exposure to brentuximab vedotin differed. Thawed PBMCs were subjected to magnetic negative selection, which yielded isolated CD8+ T cells. Under best response, outcomes were complete response, partial response or progressive disease. Germline assignment: CDR1 SGHDT and CDR2 YYEEEE. Trimming took off 4 bases at V and 1 base at J, with 14 bases between the two ends. The CDR3 has 15 residues. Turning to this clone: Antigen: not known.

This material consisted of CD8+ T cells from blood, taken at baseline. The TCR originated in a human donor with classical Hodgkin lymphoma. This chain connects TRBV5-6 to TRBJ2-5; D remains ambiguous. The CDR3, as DNA: TGTGCCAGCAGCCCTCCGGAGACGGCCCAAGAGACCCAGTACTTC. It is translated as CASSPPETAQETQYF. Supplemented by reference TRBV5-6 and TRBJ2-5, the full variable domain reads DAGVTQSPTHLIKTRGQQVTLRCSPKSGHDTVSWYQQALGQGPQFIFQYYEEEERQRGNFPDRFSGHQFPNYSSELNVNALLLGDSALYLCASSPPETAQETQYFGPGTRLLVL.